Sequencing of this TCR beta chain was carried out in a study of cytomegalovirus exposure and HLA in healthy donors. This CDR3 contains 16 residues. Germline loops: CDR1 KGHSH, CDR2 LQKENI. Between the trimmed V and J ends, which lost 2 bases and 5 bases, there was a span of 13 bases. The study ran its PCR with 60 Vbeta and 13 Jbeta primers. Sequenced by immunoSEQ multiplex PCR; TCRdb stores in-frame clones only, minus some. The table includes over 150,000 clones, roughly 79% detected once. Broader study findings: The authors listed approximately 160 TCR beta chains as cytomegalovirus-associated.

A note on this clone: The antigen is unknown.

This clonotype originated in a woman aged 50 to 65 in good health and CMV-seronegative. The chain couples TRBV18 to TRBJ1-6, with D tentatively TRBD1 (6 bases). Sequenced material: PBMCs. The CDR3 loop reads CASSPSTGINNSPLHF. CDR3 coding DNA: TGTGCCAGCTCACCATCCACAGGGATCAATAATTCACCCCTCCACTTT.